The rows below give T cell receptor beta chains drawn from one sample of a study of blood T cell repertoires in COVID-19. Assay: immunoSEQ multiplex PCR; the TCRdb copy retains only in-frame clones and omits some. The data show a few hundred thousand clones, with 75% to 90% seen just once and 4% to 5% held by the top ten. The source material was peripheral blood. The source of these receptors is a middle-aged woman who had recovered from COVID-19. CDR3s include the opening cysteine and the closing phenylalanine or tryptophan. A D gene is named only where the DNA matches it firmly. Not all rows give a size; the values are once, few, many and, for expanded clones, a class.

>TRBJ2-3|.|TRBV12-3/TRBV12-4|.
TGTGCCAGCTCTCCCGGGGAAGATACGCAGTATTTT
CASSPGEDTQYF
>TRBJ2-3|TRBD2|TRBV6-4|few
TGTGCCAGCAGTGATTCAGCGGGAGGGGCAGATACGCAGTATTTT
CASSDSAGGADTQYF
>TRBJ2-2|.|TRBV12-3/TRBV12-4|.
TGTGCCAGCAGTACTAGTTCCGGGGAGCTGTTTTTT
CASSTSSGELFF
>TRBJ1-2|TRBD1|TRBV6-5|once
TGTGCCAGCAGCACTGACAGGGGCTGGGGCTACACCTTC
CASSTDRGWGYTF
>TRBJ2-3|.|TRBV7-2|few
TGTGCCAGCAGCTTATGGCAGCGGGCAGATACGCAGTATTTT
CASSLWQRADTQYF
>TRBJ1-1|.|TRBV6-5|.
TGTGCCAGCAGTTACACAGGGAACACTGAAGCTTTCTTT
CASSYTGNTEAFF
>TRBJ2-5|TRBD2|TRBV19|.
TGTGCCAGTGGAGTAGGGACTAGCGCTGGGGAGACCCAGTACTTC
CASGVGTSAGETQYF
>TRBJ1-1|.|TRBV12-3/TRBV12-4|.
TGTGCCAGCAGTTCTAGGCTGAACACTGAAGCTTTCTTT
CASSSRLNTEAFF
>TRBJ2-3|.|TRBV15|.
TGTGCCACCAGCAGAGTGGGGCCGACAGATACGCAGTATTTT
CATSRVGPTDTQYF
>TRBJ1-2|.|TRBV6-5|.
TGTGCCAGCAGGCCGGGACACAGTGGCTACACCTTC
CASRPGHSGYTF
>TRBJ2-7|.|TRBV28|.
TGTGCCAGCTTTCCGGCAGGGAACGCCTACGAGCAGTACTTC
CASFPAGNAYEQYF
>TRBJ2-7|TRBD2|TRBV6-2/TRBV6-3|.
TGTGCCAGCAGTAAGGGACTAGCTCCAATACCCTACGAGCAGTACTTC
CASSKGLAPIPYEQYF
>TRBJ2-3|TRBD1|TRBV10-3|.
TGTGCCATCTCTCCGGGACAGAGCACAGATACGCAGTATTTT
CAISPGQSTDTQYF
>TRBJ2-1|.|TRBV2|.
TGTGCCAGCACAGAGGGGGACGTTTCCTACAATGAGCAGTTCTTC
CASTEGDVSYNEQFF
>TRBJ2-1|.|TRBV7-2|.
TGTGCCAGCAGCTATAGCGGCTCCAGCCAAGGTGATGAGCAGTTCTTC
CASSYSGSSQGDEQFF
>TRBJ1-6|.|TRBV4-2|.
TGTGCCAGCAGCCAGGAACCCAGGATGTCCGGGATCAGCTCCTATAATTCACCCCTCCACTTT
CASSQEPRMSGISSYNSPLHF
>TRBJ2-1|TRBD2|TRBV5-1|.
TGCGCCAGCAGCCCCGGACTAGCGGGGGGGGATGAGCAGTTCTTC
CASSPGLAGGDEQFF
>TRBJ2-1|TRBD1|TRBV15|.
TGTGCCACCGAGACCTCGATAGTTTTTGGGGGACAGAACTACAATGAGCAGTTCTTC
CATETSIVFGGQNYNEQFF
>TRBJ2-1|TRBD2|TRBV7-2|.
TGTGCCAGCAGCTTAGGCCTAGCGGCCAATGAGCAGTTCTTC
CASSLGLAANEQFF
>TRBJ1-1|.|TRBV30|.
TGTGCCTGGTCCCCCCAGGAGGTTTTGAGCACTGAAGCTTTCTTT
CAWSPQEVLSTEAFF
>TRBJ2-5|.|TRBV4-3|.
TGCGCCAGCAGCCAAGATTTTAGAGAGACCCAGTACTTC
CASSQDFRETQYF
>TRBJ2-2|.|TRBV27|.
TGTGCCAGCAGTTTTCACGGGTCAAACACCGGGGAGCTGTTTTTT
CASSFHGSNTGELFF
>TRBJ1-4|.|TRBV27|.
TGTGCCAGCAGTGACCACCGGGACACGGCTAATGAAAAACTGTTTTTT
CASSDHRDTANEKLFF
>TRBJ2-1|.|TRBV7-2|.
TGTGCCAGCAGCTTACCCTTCGGGGTAGAGCAGTTCTTC
CASSLPFGVEQFF
>TRBJ2-7|TRBD2|TRBV7-6|.
TGTGCCAGCAGCTTCCCTGGCGGGGGGCAGCAGTACTTC
CASSFPGGGQQYF
>TRBJ1-2|.|TRBV29-1|.
TGCAGCGTCATACAGGGAGCTAACTATGGCTACACCTTC
CSVIQGANYGYTF
>TRBJ1-6|TRBD1|TRBV18|.
TGTGCCAGCTCACGAACAGGGGACAATTCACCCCTCCACTTT
CASSRTGDNSPLHF
>TRBJ2-1|.|TRBV5-1|.
TGCGCCAGCAGCTTGGCCCTAGCCGATGAGCAGTTCTTC
CASSLALADEQFF
>TRBJ2-2|.|TRBV2|.
TGTGCCAGCAGGCAGAGCGGAACCGGGGAGCTGTTTTTT
CASRQSGTGELFF
>TRBJ2-3|TRBD2|TRBV7-7|.
TGTGCCAGCAGCCTGGGACTAGCGGGAGGATCAGATACGCAGTATTTT
CASSLGLAGGSDTQYF
>TRBJ2-5|TRBD2|TRBV18|.
TGTGCCAGCTCAGACCCAGGACTAGCGGGGACATCTTGGACCCAGTACTTC
CASSDPGLAGTSWTQYF
>TRBJ1-3|.|TRBV6-5|.
TGTGCCAGCAGTTACGACATCCGGGGGAACACCATATATTTT
CASSYDIRGNTIYF
>TRBJ2-5|TRBD2|TRBV3-1/TRBV3-2|once
TGTGCCAGCAGCCAAGGACTAGCGGGAGTACGGGAGACCCAGTACTTC
CASSQGLAGVRETQYF
>TRBJ1-3|.|TRBV11-2|.
TGTGCCAGCAGCTTAGACCGACAGAGACTCTCTGGAAACACCATATATTTT
CASSLDRQRLSGNTIYF
>TRBJ2-7|.|TRBV25-1|.
TGTGCCAGCACTGATCACTACGAGCAGTACTTC
CASTDHYEQYF
>TRBJ1-5|.|TRBV10-3|.
TGTGCCATCAGTGAGTCGAAACTTGTCAATCAGCCCCAGCATTTT
CAISESKLVNQPQHF
>TRBJ2-3|.|TRBV30|.
TGTGCCTGGATCCTTAGGGGTAGCACAGATACGCAGTATTTT
CAWILRGSTDTQYF
>TRBJ1-3|.|TRBV3-1/TRBV3-2|.
TGTGCCAGCAGCCAAGCGGCGGTTATGAACACCATATATTTT
CASSQAAVMNTIYF
>TRBJ1-6|.|TRBV11-2|.
TGTGCCAGCAGCTTAGGAGGGCAGGGAGGGTCGTCCCTCCACTTT
CASSLGGQGGSSLHF
>TRBJ1-1|.|TRBV9|.
TGTGCCAGCAGCGTACCCCCTCCCCCCCGAGGGAACACTGAAGCTTTCTTT
CASSVPPPPRGNTEAFF
>TRBJ2-7|TRBD1|TRBV4-2|.
TGTGCCAGCGTTGGGGACAGCTCCTACGAGCAGTACTTC
CASVGDSSYEQYF
>TRBJ2-1|.|TRBV7-2|.
TGTGCCAGCAGCTTAGCCGACTACCACAATGAGCAGTTCTTC
CASSLADYHNEQFF
>TRBJ1-2|TRBD1|TRBV18|.
TGTGCCAGCTCACCGATAACCGGGACAGATTTTTATGGCTACACCTTC
CASSPITGTDFYGYTF
>TRBJ1-1|.|TRBV2|.
TGTGCCAGCAGCTGGGGGCTAGGGGAAGCTTTCTTT
CASSWGLGEAFF
>TRBJ1-3|TRBD1|TRBV7-2|.
TGTGCCAGCAGCCCCCAGGGGGTTGCTGGAAACACCATATATTTT
CASSPQGVAGNTIYF
>TRBJ1-2|.|TRBV7-9|.
TGTGCCAGCAGCTTCTCGGACAGAAACTATGGCTACACCTTC
CASSFSDRNYGYTF
>TRBJ2-2|.|TRBV20-1|.
TGCAGTGCGAGTCTCCTGGACCCGGGGAGGAAGTCCGGGGAGCTGTTTTTT
CSASLLDPGRKSGELFF
>TRBJ1-3|TRBD1|TRBV19|once
TGTGCCAGTAGTAAATTGACAGGGGGTTATGCTGGAAACACCATATATTTT
CASSKLTGGYAGNTIYF